This TCR beta chain was identified during a study of shared clonotypes between healthy human individuals. At the level of the study: Three plates each covered CD4 naive and memory; CD8 naive two, CD8 memory one.

On this clone: No antigen is known for it.

V was shortened by 5 bases and J by 5 bases, with 9 bases between the two germline ends. Looked up from germline, CDR1 is LNHDA and CDR2 is SQIVND (reference sequence). The CDR3 runs to 12 residues. Those who donated were healthy HIV-negative adults, with no recent acute infections or vaccinations reported. The repertoire was sequenced with immunoSEQ multiplex PCR; TCRdb's copy has only in-frame clones and lacks some. The sample yields around 340,000 clones, around 79% seen once. Whole-study findings and limits: Clonotypes that were shared across a few donors made up 4.5% to 5% of naive CD4 clonotypes.

Sample: memory CD4+ T cells sorted from blood. Documented subset: CD45RA-negative fraction. This chain uses TRBV19 with TRBJ1-1, with D perhaps matching TRBD1 (5 bases). The sequence derives from a young man in good health. CDR3 sequence reads: CASSAGMTEAFF. The CDR3 DNA sequence: TGTGCCAGTAGTGCAGGGATGACTGAAGCTTTCTTT.